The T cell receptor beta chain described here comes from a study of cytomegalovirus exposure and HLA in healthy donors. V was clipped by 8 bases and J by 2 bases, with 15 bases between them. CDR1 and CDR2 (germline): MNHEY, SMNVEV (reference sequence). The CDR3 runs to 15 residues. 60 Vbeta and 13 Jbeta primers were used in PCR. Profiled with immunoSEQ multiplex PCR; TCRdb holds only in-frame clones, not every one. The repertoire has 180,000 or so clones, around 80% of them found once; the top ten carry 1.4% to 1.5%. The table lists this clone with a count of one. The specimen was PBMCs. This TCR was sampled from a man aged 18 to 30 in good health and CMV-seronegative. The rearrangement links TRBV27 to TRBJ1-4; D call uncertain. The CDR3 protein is CASGRLLGTNEKLFF. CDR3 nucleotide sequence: TGTGCCAGCGGCCGGTTGCTGGGCACTAATGAAAAACTGTTTTTT.